This T cell receptor (beta chain) is from a study of somatic mutations in cytotoxic T cells in rheumatoid arthritis. CDR3 size: 15 residues. Germline CDR1 and CDR2: SGHDT and YYEEEE. Losses at the gene ends were 4 bases for V and 2 bases for J; bases not matched to a gene: 6. Some clones are missing from TCRdb's copy, which holds only in-frame ones; the method was immunoSEQ multiplex PCR. The table records 15,000 to 20,000 clones, about 77% of them present only once. Sequenced sample: CD8+ T cells sorted from blood. The clonotype comes from an adult with rheumatoid arthritis. The chain combines TRBV5-6 with TRBJ2-7, with 10 bases matching TRBD2. CDR3 in DNA: TGTGCCAGCAGCCTAATAGCGGGGGGCCCCTACGAGCAGTACTTC. It encodes CASSLIAGGPYEQYF.